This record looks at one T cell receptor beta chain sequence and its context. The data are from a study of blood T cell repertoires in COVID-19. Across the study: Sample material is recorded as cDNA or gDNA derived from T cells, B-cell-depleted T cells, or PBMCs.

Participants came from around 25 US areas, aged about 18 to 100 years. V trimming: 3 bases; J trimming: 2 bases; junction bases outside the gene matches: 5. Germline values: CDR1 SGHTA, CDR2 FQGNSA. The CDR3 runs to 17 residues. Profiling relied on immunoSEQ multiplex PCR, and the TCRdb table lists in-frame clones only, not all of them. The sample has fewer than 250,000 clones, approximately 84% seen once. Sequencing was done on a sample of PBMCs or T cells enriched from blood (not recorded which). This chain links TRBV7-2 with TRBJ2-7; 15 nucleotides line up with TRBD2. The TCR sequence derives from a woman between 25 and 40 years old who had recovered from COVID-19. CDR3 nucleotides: TGTGCCAGCAGCTTTATGTGGACTAGCGGGAGGGCCTACGAGCAGTACTTC. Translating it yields CASSFMWTSGRAYEQYF.